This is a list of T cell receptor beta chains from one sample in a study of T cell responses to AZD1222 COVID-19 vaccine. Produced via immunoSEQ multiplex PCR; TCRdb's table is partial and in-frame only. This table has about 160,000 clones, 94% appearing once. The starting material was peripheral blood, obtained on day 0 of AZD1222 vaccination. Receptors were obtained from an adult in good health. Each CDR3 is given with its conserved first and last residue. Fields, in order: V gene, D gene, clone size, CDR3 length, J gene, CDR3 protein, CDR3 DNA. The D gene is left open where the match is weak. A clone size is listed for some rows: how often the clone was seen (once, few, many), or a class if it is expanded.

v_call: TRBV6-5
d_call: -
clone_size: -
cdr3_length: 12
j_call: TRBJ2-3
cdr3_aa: CASMSSTDTQYF
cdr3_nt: TGTGCCAGCATGTCTAGCACAGATACGCAGTATTTT

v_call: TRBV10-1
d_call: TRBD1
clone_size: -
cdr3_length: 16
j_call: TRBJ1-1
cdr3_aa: CASSDKQGGWRTEAFF
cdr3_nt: TGCGCCAGCAGTGATAAACAGGGGGGGTGGAGGACTGAAGCTTTCTTT

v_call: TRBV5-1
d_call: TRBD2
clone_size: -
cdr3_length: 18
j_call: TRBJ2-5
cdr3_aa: CASSLRRVAGGLRETQYF
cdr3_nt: TGCGCCAGCAGCTTGCGAAGGGTAGCGGGGGGATTAAGAGAGACCCAGTACTTC

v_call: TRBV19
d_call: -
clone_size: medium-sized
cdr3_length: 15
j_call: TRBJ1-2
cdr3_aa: CASDDQGAANYGYTF
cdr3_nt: TGTGCCAGTGACGACCAAGGGGCGGCTAACTATGGCTACACCTTC

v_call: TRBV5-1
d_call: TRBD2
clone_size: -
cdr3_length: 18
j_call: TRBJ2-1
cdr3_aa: CASSQGTSGGFSYNEQFF
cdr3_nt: TGCGCCAGCAGCCAAGGGACTAGCGGAGGCTTCTCCTACAATGAGCAGTTCTTC

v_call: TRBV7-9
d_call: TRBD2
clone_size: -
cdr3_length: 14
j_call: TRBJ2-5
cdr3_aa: CASSLATSGTAQYF
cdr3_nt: TGTGCCAGCAGCTTAGCAACTAGCGGGACGGCCCAGTACTTC

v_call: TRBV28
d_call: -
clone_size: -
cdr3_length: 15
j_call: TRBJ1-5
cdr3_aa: CASSFLGPINQPQHF
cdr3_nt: TGTGCCAGCAGTTTTCTTGGACCGATCAATCAGCCCCAGCATTTT

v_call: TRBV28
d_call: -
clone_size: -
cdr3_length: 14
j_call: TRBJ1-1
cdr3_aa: CASRALWGSTEAFF
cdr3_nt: TGTGCCAGCAGAGCCTTATGGGGCAGCACTGAAGCTTTCTTT

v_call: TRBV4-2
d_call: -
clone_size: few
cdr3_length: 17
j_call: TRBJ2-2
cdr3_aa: CASSQLSDSENTGELFF
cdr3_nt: TGTGCCAGCAGCCAACTCTCGGACAGTGAGAACACCGGGGAGCTGTTTTTT

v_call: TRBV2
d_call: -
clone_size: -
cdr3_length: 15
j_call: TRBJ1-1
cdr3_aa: CAAGANGGAGTEAFF
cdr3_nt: TGTGCCGCCGGGGCTAATGGGGGGGCGGGCACTGAAGCTTTCTTT

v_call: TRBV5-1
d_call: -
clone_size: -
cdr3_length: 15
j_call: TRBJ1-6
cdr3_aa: CASSPSGVRNSPLHF
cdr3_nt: TGCGCCAGCAGCCCCTCTGGGGTGCGTAATTCACCCCTCCACTTT

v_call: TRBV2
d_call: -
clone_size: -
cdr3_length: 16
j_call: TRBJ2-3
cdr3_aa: CASSEALGVLTDTQYF
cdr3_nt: TGTGCCAGCAGTGAAGCGCTGGGGGTCCTCACAGATACGCAGTATTTT

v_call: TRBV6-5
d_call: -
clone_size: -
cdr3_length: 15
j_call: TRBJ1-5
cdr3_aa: CASSYSEGGRQPQHF
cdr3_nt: TGTGCCAGCAGTTACTCTGAGGGGGGGCGGCAGCCCCAGCATTTT

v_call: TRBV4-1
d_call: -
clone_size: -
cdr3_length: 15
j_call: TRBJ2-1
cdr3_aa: CASSQARGLAPEQFF
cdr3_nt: TGCGCCAGCAGCCAAGCCCGCGGTCTGGCGCCTGAGCAGTTCTTC

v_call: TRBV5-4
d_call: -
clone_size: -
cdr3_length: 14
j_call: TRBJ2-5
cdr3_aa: CASSLDYTQETQYF
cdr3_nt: TGTGCCAGCAGCCTGGACTACACCCAAGAGACCCAGTACTTC

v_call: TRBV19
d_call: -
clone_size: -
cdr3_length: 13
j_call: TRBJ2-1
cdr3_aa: CASRRGQYNEQFF
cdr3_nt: TGTGCCAGTCGGCGGGGACAATACAATGAGCAGTTCTTC

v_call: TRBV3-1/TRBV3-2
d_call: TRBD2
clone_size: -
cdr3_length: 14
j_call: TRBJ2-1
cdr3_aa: CASSLLAGDNEQFF
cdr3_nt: TGTGCCAGCAGCCTACTAGCGGGAGACAATGAGCAGTTCTTC

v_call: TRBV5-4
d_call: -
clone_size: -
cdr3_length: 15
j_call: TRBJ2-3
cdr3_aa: CASSFRTDNTDTQYF
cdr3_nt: TGTGCCAGCAGCTTTCGGACGGATAACACAGATACGCAGTATTTT

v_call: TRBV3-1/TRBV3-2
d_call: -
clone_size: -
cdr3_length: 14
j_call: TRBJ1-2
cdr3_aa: CASSHQLGTYGYTF
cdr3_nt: TGTGCCAGCAGCCATCAGTTAGGGACCTATGGCTACACCTTC

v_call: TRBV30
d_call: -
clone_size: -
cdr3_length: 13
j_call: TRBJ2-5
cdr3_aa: CAWSFGEAETQYF
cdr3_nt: TGTGCCTGGAGTTTTGGGGAAGCGGAGACCCAGTACTTC

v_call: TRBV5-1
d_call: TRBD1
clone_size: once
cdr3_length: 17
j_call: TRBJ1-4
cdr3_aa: CASSLGTLAGGGEKLFF
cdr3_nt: TGCGCCAGCAGCTTGGGGACCCTTGCAGGGGGCGGTGAAAAACTGTTTTTT

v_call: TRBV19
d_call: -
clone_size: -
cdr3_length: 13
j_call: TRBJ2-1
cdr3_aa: CASSRVRYNEQFF
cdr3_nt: TGTGCCAGTAGCAGGGTGCGCTACAATGAGCAGTTCTTC

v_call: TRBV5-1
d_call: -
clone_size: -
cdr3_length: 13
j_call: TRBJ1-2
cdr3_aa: CASSLLVNYGYTF
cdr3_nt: TGCGCCAGCAGCTTGCTGGTTAACTATGGCTACACCTTC

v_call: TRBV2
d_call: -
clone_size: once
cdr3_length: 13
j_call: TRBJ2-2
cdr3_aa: CASSEGTTGELFF
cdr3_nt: TGTGCCAGCAGTGAAGGGACGACCGGGGAGCTGTTTTTT

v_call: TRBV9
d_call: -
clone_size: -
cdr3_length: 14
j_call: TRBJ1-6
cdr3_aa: CASSVGTANSPLHF
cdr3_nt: TGTGCCAGCAGCGTAGGGACAGCTAATTCACCCCTCCACTTT

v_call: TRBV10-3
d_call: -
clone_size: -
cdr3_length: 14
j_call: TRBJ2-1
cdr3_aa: CAISKGTGSNEQFF
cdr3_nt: TGTGCCATCAGTAAGGGCACAGGGAGCAATGAGCAGTTCTTC

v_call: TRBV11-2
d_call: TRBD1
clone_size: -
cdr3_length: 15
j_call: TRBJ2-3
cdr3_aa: CASSPGQGEADTQYF
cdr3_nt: TGTGCCAGCAGCCCAGGACAGGGGGAGGCAGATACGCAGTATTTT

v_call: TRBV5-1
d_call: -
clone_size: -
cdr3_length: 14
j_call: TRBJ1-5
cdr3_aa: CASSLGGPNQPQHF
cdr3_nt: TGCGCCAGCAGCTTGGGGGGGCCCAATCAGCCCCAGCATTTT

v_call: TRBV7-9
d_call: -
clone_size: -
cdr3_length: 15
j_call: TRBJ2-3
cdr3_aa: CASSFIRESTDTQYF
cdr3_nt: TGTGCCAGCAGCTTTATCAGGGAAAGCACAGATACGCAGTATTTT

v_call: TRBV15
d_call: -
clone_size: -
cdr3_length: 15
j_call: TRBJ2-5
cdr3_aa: CATSGGAPPWETQYF
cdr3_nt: TGTGCCACCAGCGGGGGGGCACCGCCTTGGGAGACCCAGTACTTC

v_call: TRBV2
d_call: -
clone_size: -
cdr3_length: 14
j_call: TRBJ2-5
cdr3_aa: CASSGRSYQETQYF
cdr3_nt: TGTGCCAGCAGTGGACGGAGTTACCAAGAGACCCAGTACTTC

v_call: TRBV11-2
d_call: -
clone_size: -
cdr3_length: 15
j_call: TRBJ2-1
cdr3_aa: CASSSVRGRDNEQFF
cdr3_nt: TGTGCCAGCAGCTCTGTGAGGGGGAGGGACAATGAGCAGTTCTTC

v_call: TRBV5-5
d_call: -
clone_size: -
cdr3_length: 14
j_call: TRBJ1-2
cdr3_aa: CASSDIGQLGGYTF
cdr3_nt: TGTGCCAGCAGCGACATTGGGCAGCTGGGGGGCTACACCTTC

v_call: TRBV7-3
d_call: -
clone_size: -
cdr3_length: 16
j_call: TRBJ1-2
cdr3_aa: CASSPNRTAFSYGYTF
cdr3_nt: TGTGCCAGCAGCCCGAACCGGACAGCCTTTTCCTATGGCTACACCTTC

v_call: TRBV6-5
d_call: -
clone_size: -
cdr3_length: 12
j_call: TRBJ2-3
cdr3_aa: CASTGSGQTQYF
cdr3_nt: TGTGCCAGCACAGGGAGTGGGCAGACGCAGTATTTT

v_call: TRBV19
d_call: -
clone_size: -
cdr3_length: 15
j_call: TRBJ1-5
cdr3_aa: CASSLLGIGGQPQHF
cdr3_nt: TGTGCCAGTAGTCTCCTCGGGATTGGGGGTCAGCCCCAGCATTTT

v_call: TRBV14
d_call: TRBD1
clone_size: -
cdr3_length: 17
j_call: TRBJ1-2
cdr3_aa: CASSPGTGSVRYYGYTF
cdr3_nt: TGTGCCAGCAGCCCCGGGACAGGGAGTGTCCGTTACTATGGCTACACCTTC

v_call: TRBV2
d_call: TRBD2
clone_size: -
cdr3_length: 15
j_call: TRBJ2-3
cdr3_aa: CASTDRLAGEDTQYF
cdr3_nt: TGTGCCAGCACAGACCGACTAGCGGGAGAAGATACGCAGTATTTT

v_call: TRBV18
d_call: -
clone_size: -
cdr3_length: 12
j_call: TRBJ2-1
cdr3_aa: CASSPQEAVEFF
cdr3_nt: TGTGCCAGCTCACCACAGGAGGCGGTAGAGTTCTTC

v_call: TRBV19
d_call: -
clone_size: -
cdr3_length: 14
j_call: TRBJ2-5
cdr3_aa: CASSRLGGQETQYF
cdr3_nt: TGTGCCAGTAGTCGACTAGGGGGGCAAGAGACCCAGTACTTC

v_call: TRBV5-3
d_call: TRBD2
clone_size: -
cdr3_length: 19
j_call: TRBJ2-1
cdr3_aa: CARSSGTSGRGEWYNEQFF
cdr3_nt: TGTGCCAGAAGTTCCGGGACTAGCGGGAGGGGTGAGTGGTACAATGAGCAGTTCTTC

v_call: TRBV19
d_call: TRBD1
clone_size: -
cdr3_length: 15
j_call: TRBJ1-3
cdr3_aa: CASSWTQGSGNTIYF
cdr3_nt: TGTGCCAGTAGTTGGACACAGGGGTCTGGAAACACCATATATTTT

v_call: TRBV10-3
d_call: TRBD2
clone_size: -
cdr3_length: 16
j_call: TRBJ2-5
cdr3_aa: CAISEDGTSGGETQYF
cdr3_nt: TGTGCCATCAGTGAAGATGGGACTAGCGGGGGGGAGACCCAGTACTTC

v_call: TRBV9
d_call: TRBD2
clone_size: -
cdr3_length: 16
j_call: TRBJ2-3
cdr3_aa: CASSVGPSGRTDTQYF
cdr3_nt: TGTGCCAGCAGCGTAGGTCCTAGCGGACGCACAGATACGCAGTATTTT

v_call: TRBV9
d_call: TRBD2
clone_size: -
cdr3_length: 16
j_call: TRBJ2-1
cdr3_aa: CASSFRTSGRYNEQFF
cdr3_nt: TGTGCCAGCAGCTTCCGGACTAGCGGGCGGTACAATGAGCAGTTCTTC

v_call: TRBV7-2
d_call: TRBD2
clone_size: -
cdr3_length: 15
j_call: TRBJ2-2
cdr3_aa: CASSTLAGAVGELFF
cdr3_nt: TGTGCCAGCAGCACCCTAGCGGGAGCGGTCGGGGAGCTGTTTTTT

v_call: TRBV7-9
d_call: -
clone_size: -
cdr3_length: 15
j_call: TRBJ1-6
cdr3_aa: CASSLNGQFNSPLHF
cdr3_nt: TGTGCCAGCAGCTTAAACGGTCAGTTTAATTCACCCCTCCACTTT

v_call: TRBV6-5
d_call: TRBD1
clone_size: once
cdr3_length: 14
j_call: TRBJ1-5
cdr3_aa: CASRSDRSNQPQHF
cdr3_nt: TGTGCCAGCAGATCGGACAGGTCTAATCAGCCCCAGCATTTT

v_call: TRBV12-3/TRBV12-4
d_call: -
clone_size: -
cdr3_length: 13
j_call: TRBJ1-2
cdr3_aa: CASSQTGTYGYTF
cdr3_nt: TGTGCCAGCAGCCAAACAGGCACTTATGGCTACACCTTC

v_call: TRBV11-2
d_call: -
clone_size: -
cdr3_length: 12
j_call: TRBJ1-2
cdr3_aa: CASSWSGEGYTF
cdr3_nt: TGTGCCAGCAGCTGGTCCGGGGAAGGCTACACCTTC

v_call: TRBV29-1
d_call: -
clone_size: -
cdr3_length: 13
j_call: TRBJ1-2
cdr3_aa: CSVYDSTNYGYTF
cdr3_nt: TGCAGCGTTTATGACAGTACTAACTATGGCTACACCTTC

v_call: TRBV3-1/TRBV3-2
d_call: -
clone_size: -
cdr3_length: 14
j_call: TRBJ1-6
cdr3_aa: CASSQAGLNSPLHF
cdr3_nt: TGTGCCAGCAGCCAAGCGGGTCTGAATTCACCCCTCCACTTT

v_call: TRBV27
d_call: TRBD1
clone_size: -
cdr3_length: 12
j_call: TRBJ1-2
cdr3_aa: CASGLQGNGYTF
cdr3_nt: TGTGCCAGCGGACTACAGGGGAATGGCTACACCTTC

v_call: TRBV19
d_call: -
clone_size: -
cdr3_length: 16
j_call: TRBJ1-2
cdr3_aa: CASSIAGAMGPYGYTF
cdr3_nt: TGTGCCAGTAGTATCGCGGGGGCAATGGGTCCCTATGGCTACACCTTC